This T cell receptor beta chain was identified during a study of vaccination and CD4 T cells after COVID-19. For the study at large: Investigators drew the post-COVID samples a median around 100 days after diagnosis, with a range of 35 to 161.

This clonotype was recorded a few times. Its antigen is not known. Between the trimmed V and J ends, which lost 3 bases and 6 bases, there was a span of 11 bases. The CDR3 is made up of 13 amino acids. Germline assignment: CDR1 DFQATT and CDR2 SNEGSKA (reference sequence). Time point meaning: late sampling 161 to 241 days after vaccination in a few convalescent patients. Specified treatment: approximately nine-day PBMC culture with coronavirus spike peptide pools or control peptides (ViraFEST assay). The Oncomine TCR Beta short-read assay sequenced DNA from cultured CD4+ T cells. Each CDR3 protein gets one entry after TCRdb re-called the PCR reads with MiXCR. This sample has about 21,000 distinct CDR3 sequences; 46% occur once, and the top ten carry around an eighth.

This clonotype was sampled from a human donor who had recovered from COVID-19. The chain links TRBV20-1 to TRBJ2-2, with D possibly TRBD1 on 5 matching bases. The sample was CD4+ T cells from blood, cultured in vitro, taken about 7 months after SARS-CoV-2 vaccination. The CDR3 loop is CSARVWGAGELFF. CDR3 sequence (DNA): TGCAGTGCTAGGGTCTGGGGCGCCGGGGAGCTGTTTTTT.